Listed below are T cell receptor beta chains from one sample, sequenced in a study of Graves' ophthalmopathy and Graves' hyperthyroidism. MiXCR, applied by TCRdb to the multiplex PCR reads, yields one record per CDR3 protein. In the table there are 150,000 to 200,000 distinct CDR3 sequences, under 45% of which are singletons. Sequencing used peripheral blood. These receptors were collected from a man aged 25 to 40 with Graves' ophthalmopathy. Each CDR3 is given with its conserved first and last residue. Fields, in order: D gene, V gene, J gene, clone size, CDR3 protein, CDR3 DNA. The D gene is left open where the match is weak. Some rows have no size entry. The others give once, few or many, or a class for an expanded clone.

d_gene: -; v_gene: TRBV6-1; j_gene: TRBJ2-7; abundance: many; CDR3aa: CASSGTPSYEQYF; CDR3nt: TGTGCCAGCAGTGGGACACCCTCCTACGAGCAGTACTTC
d_gene: -; v_gene: TRBV12-3/TRBV12-4; j_gene: TRBJ1-1; abundance: few; CDR3aa: CASSSLIGRARAFF; CDR3nt: TGTGCCAGCAGTTCGCTAATCGGACGGGCCCGAGCTTTCTTT
d_gene: TRBD2; v_gene: TRBV28; j_gene: TRBJ2-4; abundance: many; CDR3aa: CASSRSGSGKNIQYF; CDR3nt: TGTGCCAGCAGTCGAAGCGGGAGTGGAAAAAACATTCAGTACTTC
d_gene: -; v_gene: TRBV12-3/TRBV12-4; j_gene: TRBJ1-1; abundance: many; CDR3aa: CASTSKGFWDTEAFF; CDR3nt: TGTGCCAGCACCTCAAAGGGGTTCTGGGACACTGAAGCTTTCTTT
d_gene: -; v_gene: TRBV27; j_gene: TRBJ1-1; abundance: many; CDR3aa: CASSSYIDSLDTEAFF; CDR3nt: TGTGCCAGCAGTTCTTACATCGACAGTTTGGACACTGAAGCTTTCTTT
d_gene: -; v_gene: TRBV27; j_gene: TRBJ1-6; abundance: -; CDR3aa: CASSLLPRDHWNSPLHF; CDR3nt: TGTGCCAGCAGTTTACTACCGAGGGATCATTGGAATTCACCCCTCCACTTT
d_gene: -; v_gene: TRBV29-1; j_gene: TRBJ1-2; abundance: -; CDR3aa: CSVVAGADYGYTF; CDR3nt: TGCAGCGTTGTGGCGGGGGCTGACTATGGCTACACCTTC
d_gene: TRBD1; v_gene: TRBV20-1; j_gene: TRBJ1-2; abundance: many; CDR3aa: CSAVGQDYYGYTF; CDR3nt: TGCAGTGCCGTGGGACAGGACTATTATGGCTACACCTTC
d_gene: TRBD1; v_gene: TRBV6-5; j_gene: TRBJ2-7; abundance: many; CDR3aa: CASSYSRQGAYEQYF; CDR3nt: TGTGCCAGCAGTTACTCTCGGCAGGGGGCCTACGAGCAGTACTTC
d_gene: -; v_gene: TRBV2; j_gene: TRBJ2-5; abundance: many; CDR3aa: CASNPGRETQYF; CDR3nt: TGTGCCAGCAATCCAGGGAGGGAGACCCAGTACTTC
d_gene: TRBD2; v_gene: TRBV7-8; j_gene: TRBJ2-7; abundance: -; CDR3aa: CASSFPTSGRYEQYF; CDR3nt: TGTGCCAGCAGCTTTCCGACTAGCGGGAGATACGAGCAGTACTTC
d_gene: -; v_gene: TRBV28; j_gene: TRBJ2-7; abundance: many; CDR3aa: CASSLSGHGNPTPGQYF; CDR3nt: TGTGCCAGCAGTTTATCGGGACACGGAAACCCTACGCCTGGGCAGTACTTC
d_gene: TRBD2; v_gene: TRBV10-3; j_gene: TRBJ2-7; abundance: many; CDR3aa: CATTNPSGMSRFYEQYF; CDR3nt: TGTGCCACCACGAACCCTAGCGGGATGTCCCGGTTTTACGAGCAGTACTTC
d_gene: -; v_gene: TRBV9; j_gene: TRBJ1-1; abundance: many; CDR3aa: CASSSRSSNTEAFF; CDR3nt: TGTGCCAGCAGCTCAAGGTCGAGCAACACTGAAGCTTTCTTT
d_gene: -; v_gene: TRBV6-2/TRBV6-3; j_gene: TRBJ1-1; abundance: -; CDR3aa: CASSYFRDTEAFF; CDR3nt: TGTGCCAGCAGTTACTTTAGAGACACTGAAGCTTTCTTT
d_gene: -; v_gene: TRBV12-3/TRBV12-4; j_gene: TRBJ2-5; abundance: many; CDR3aa: CASSLRLRGRETQYF; CDR3nt: TGTGCCAGCAGTTTAAGACTCAGGGGCCGCGAGACCCAGTACTTC
d_gene: TRBD1; v_gene: TRBV24-1; j_gene: TRBJ1-2; abundance: many; CDR3aa: CATSDPWTGSYFGYTF; CDR3nt: TGTGCCACCAGTGACCCTTGGACAGGGTCCTACTTTGGCTACACCTTC